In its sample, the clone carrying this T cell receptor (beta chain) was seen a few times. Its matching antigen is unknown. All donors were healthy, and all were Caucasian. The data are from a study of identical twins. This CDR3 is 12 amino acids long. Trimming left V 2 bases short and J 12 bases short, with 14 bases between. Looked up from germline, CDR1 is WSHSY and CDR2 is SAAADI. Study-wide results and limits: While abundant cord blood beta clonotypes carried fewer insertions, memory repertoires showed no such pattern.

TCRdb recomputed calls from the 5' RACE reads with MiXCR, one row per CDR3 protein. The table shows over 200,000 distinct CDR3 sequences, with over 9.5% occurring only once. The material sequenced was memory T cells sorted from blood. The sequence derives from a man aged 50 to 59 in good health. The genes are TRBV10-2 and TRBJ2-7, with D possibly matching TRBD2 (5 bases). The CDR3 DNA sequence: TGCGCCAGCAGTGAGGCACGGTCTAGCCTGTACTTC. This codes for CASSEARSSLYF.